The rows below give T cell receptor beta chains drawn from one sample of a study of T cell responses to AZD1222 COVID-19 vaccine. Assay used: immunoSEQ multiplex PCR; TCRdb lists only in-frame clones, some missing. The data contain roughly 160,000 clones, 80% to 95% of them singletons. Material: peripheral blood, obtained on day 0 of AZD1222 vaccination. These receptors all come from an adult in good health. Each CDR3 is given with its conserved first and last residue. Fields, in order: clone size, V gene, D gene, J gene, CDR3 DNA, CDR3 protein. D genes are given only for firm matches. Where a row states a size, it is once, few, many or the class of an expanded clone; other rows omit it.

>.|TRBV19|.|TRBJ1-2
TGTGCCAGTAGTACCGACTATGGCTACACCTTC
CASSTDYGYTF
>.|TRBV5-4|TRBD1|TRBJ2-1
TGTGCCAGCAGCACTGGGACAGTCACTCGCTCCTACAATGAGCAGTTCTTC
CASSTGTVTRSYNEQFF
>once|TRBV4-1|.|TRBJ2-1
TGCGCCAGCAGCCAAAACAGGGAGTGGAATGAGCAGTTCTTC
CASSQNREWNEQFF
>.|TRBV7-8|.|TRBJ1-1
TGTGCCAGCAGCTTAGTAGTGGGGGGAGCTTTCTTT
CASSLVVGGAFF
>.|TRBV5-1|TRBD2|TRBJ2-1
TGCGCCAGCAGCCGGGAGGGACTAGCGGGAGTCAATGAGCAGTTCTTC
CASSREGLAGVNEQFF
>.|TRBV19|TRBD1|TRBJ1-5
TGTGCCAGTAGTACTGGGACAGGCCTTAGCAATCAGCCCCAGCATTTT
CASSTGTGLSNQPQHF
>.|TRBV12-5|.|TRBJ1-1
TGTGCTAGTGGTCGGGGGCGGCCGAACACTGAAGCTTTCTTT
CASGRGRPNTEAFF
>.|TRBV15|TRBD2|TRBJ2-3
TGTGCCACCGGAGGACTTGGCGGGAGTTCAGATACGCAGTATTTT
CATGGLGGSSDTQYF
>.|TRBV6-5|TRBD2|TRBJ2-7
TGTGCCAGCAGTTACTCGTTGGCGGGGGGGCCGTACGAGCAGTACTTC
CASSYSLAGGPYEQYF
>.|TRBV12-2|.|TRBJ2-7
TGTGCAAGTCGCCTGGACAGGGAATACGAGCAGTACTTC
CASRLDREYEQYF
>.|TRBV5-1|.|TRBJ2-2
TGCGCCAGCAGCTTGGGGAGGGCCGTCACCGGGGAGCTGTTTTTT
CASSLGRAVTGELFF
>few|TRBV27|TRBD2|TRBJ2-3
TGTGCCAGCAGTCCCGGGCCCGGGGGGAGAGGTACGCAGTATTTT
CASSPGPGGRGTQYF
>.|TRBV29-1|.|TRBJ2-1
TGCAGCGTACGCGGTATCCACAGGGTGAGCAATGAGCAGTTCTTC
CSVRGIHRVSNEQFF
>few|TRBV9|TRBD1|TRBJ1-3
TGTGCCAGCAGCGTAGATGGACAGGGAAGAAACACCATATATTTT
CASSVDGQGRNTIYF
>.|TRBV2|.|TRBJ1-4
TGTGCCAGCGGTACTCGGGAAAAACTGTTTTTT
CASGTREKLFF
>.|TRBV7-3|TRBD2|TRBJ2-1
TGTGCCAGCAGTTTTAGCGGGAGCTCCTACAATGAGCAGTTCTTC
CASSFSGSSYNEQFF
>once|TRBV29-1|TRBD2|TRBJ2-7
TGCAGCGTCGGACTAGGGATGAGGTCGGACGAGCAGTACTTC
CSVGLGMRSDEQYF
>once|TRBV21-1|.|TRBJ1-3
TGTGCCAGCAAACTCAGGGGCGCTGGAAACACCATATATTTT
CASKLRGAGNTIYF
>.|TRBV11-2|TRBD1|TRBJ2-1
TGTGCCAGCAGCTCTTCCCCGGGACAGGGGGCTTACAATGAGCAGTTCTTC
CASSSSPGQGAYNEQFF
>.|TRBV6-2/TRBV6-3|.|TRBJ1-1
TGTGCCAGCAGTTACTCTGGGGTGAACACTGAAGCTTTCTTT
CASSYSGVNTEAFF
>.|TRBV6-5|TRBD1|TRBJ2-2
TGTGCCAGCAGTTACGACAGGGGAACCGGGGAGCTGTTTTTT
CASSYDRGTGELFF
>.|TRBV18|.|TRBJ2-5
TGTGCCAGCTCACCAGTTACTACAGGGAGGGCGACCCAGTACTTC
CASSPVTTGRATQYF
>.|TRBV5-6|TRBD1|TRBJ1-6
TGTGCCAGCAGCTCGACAGGGTGGTATAATTCACCCCTCCACTTT
CASSSTGWYNSPLHF
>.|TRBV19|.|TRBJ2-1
TGTGCCAGTAGTCCCAGGGGATTTGGGGATGAGCAGTTCTTC
CASSPRGFGDEQFF
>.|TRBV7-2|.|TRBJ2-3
TGTGCCAGCAGCCCCTCGCCCCGGACGCAGTATTTT
CASSPSPRTQYF
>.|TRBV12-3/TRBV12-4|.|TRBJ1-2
TGTGCCAGCAGTCCCACAGGGAGGTGGGGCTACACCTTC
CASSPTGRWGYTF
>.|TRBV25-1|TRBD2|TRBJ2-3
TGTGCCAGCAGTGAATTTCCAGCGGGAGGGGCAGATACGCAGTATTTT
CASSEFPAGGADTQYF
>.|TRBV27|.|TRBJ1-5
TGTGCCAAGGGGGGGGTCAATCAGCCCCAGCATTTT
CAKGGVNQPQHF
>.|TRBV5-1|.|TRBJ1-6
TGCGCCAGCAGCTTGGAGGCAGGGAGCCGGCATAATTCACCCCTCCACTTT
CASSLEAGSRHNSPLHF
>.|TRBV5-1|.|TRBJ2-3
TGCGCCAGCAGCGCAACACAGATGGAGAATACGCAGTATTTT
CASSATQMENTQYF
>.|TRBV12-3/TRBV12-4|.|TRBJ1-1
TGTGCCAGCAGTTGGGAGACTGAAGCTTTCTTT
CASSWETEAFF
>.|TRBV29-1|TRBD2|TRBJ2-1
TGCAGCGTTGAACGCACTAGCGGGATGAATGAGCAGTTCTTC
CSVERTSGMNEQFF